This T cell receptor beta chain was retrieved from a study of blood T cells in healthy people across ages. The overall study: Capturing about one barcoded beta molecule per two T cells was achieved by template switching. Study-level results: Long-lived donors carried more naive CD4+ cells and greater diversity than aged donors.

This clonotype was detected only once. Its cognate antigen is unknown. The authors ran a second PCR of roughly 6 to 12 cycles using a sample-barcoded 5' primer and a J-beta primer mix. Carrying 12 random nucleotides, a template-switch adaptor labeled each individual cDNA molecule. TCRdb used MiXCR to reprocess the 5' RACE reads, holding one entry per CDR3 protein. Altogether about 1.4 million distinct CDR3 sequences are present, 59% being singletons, with the ten largest covering roughly 6.3%. Deletions cut 5 bases from V and 3 bases from J, with 12 bases between. CDR1 SGHTA and CDR2 FQGNSA come from the germline V gene. CDR3 length: 14 residues.

This receptor was obtained from a young man in good health. The sample taken for sequencing was blood. The rearrangement links TRBV7-2 to TRBJ2-3; D remains ambiguous. Here the CDR3 reads CASSLFEVTDTQYF. Written as DNA, the CDR3 is TGTGCCAGCAGCCTATTTGAGGTAACAGATACGCAGTATTTT.